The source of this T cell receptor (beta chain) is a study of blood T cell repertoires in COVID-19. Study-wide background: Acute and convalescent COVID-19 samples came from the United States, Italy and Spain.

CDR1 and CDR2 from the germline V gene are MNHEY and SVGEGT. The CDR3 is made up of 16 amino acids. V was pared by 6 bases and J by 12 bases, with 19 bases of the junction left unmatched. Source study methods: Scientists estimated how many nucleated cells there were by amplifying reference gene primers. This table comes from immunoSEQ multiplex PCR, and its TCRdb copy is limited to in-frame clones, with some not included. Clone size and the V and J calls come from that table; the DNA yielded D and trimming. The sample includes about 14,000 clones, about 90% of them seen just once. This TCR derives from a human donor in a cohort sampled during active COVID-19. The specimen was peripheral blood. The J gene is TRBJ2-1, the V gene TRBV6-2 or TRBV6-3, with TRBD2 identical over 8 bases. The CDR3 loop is CASSTQSGSSLGVQFF. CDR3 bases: TGTGCCAGCAGCACTCAGAGCGGGAGTTCCCTCGGGGTGCAGTTCTTC.